This section outlines one TCR beta chain sequence together with its context. These data come from a study of blood T cell repertoires in COVID-19. The wider study: From T cells, B-cell-depleted T cells, or PBMCs came the material, which was cDNA or gDNA.

Per the original data handling: Reference gene primer amplification in the assay estimated nucleated cell counts. TCRdb's copy holds only in-frame clones and misses some; the assay was immunoSEQ multiplex PCR. For V, J and clone size, that table is used; D and trimming come from the DNA. Here the sample spans around 70,000 clones, about 88% being singletons. Unmatched junction bases numbered 11, after V lost 5 bases and J lost 7 bases. CDR1 and CDR2 from the germline V gene are LNHNV and YYDKDF (reference sequence). The CDR3 totals 16 residues. The rearrangement uses TRBV15 and TRBJ1-6; TRBD1 agrees at 7 bases. The specimen was peripheral blood. The sequence was collected from a man older than 75 with acute or convalescent COVID-19. CDR3: CATSPRTGHGNSPLHF. The CDR3 DNA reads as TGTGCCACCAGCCCCCGGACAGGACATGGGAATTCACCCCTCCACTTT.